Listed here are 20 T cell receptor beta chains from one sample, sequenced in a study of blood T cell repertoires in COVID-19. TCRdb's table, derived via immunoSEQ multiplex PCR, lists solely in-frame clones and lacks some. This repertoire shows tens of thousands of clones, 75% to 90% found once; its top ten account for 2.5% to 3%. Sequenced sample: peripheral blood. The source is a human donor in a cohort sampled during active COVID-19.

This clone was seen just once. V usage is TRBV11-2 and J usage is TRBJ2-5; no clear D. Germline CDR1 SGHAT, CDR2 FQNNGV. This CDR3 is 15 amino acids long. Trimming left V 3 bases short and J 7 bases short, with 18 bases between. Here the CDR3 reads CASSLTATRQRTQYF. CDR3 bases: TGTGCCAGCAGCTTGACTGCGACTCGCCAAAGGACCCAGTACTTC.

V usage is TRBV9 and J usage is TRBJ2-3, with TRBD2 identical over 7 bases. From germline, CDR1 is SGDLS and CDR2 YYNGEE. The CDR3 is made up of 16 amino acids. J lost 3 bases, V lost 0 bases, and 7 bases had no gene match. The CDR3 DNA is TGTGCCAGCAGCGTAGGTGTATTCGGGGGGACAGATACGCAGTATTTT. Its protein product is CASSVGVFGGTDTQYF.

The chain carries TRBV7-2 and TRBJ2-2, with TRBD2 identical over 12 bases. CDR1 SGHTA and CDR2 FQGNSA come from the germline V gene. V lost 5 bases to trimming and J lost 4 bases; unmatched junction nucleotides: 8. The CDR3 is 17 residues long. This chain's CDR3 is CASSALAGGPGTGELFF. Here the CDR3 DNA reads TGTGCCAGCAGCGCCCTAGCGGGGGGGCCGGGCACCGGGGAGCTGTTTTTT.

The chain couples TRBV5-4 to TRBJ2-5; TRBD2 matches at 10 bases. This CDR3 is built from 18 residues. J was trimmed by 1 base and V by 1 base; bases with no gene match: 10. The V gene's germline CDR1 is SGHNT and CDR2 YYREEE (reference sequence). The DNA of the CDR3 is TGTGCCAGCAGCTTGATGGGGACCAGGACTAGCGGCCAAGAGACCCAGTACTTC. This sequence encodes CASSLMGTRTSGQETQYF.

The chain is built from TRBV6-6 and TRBJ1-2, with D possibly being TRBD1 (6 bases). CDR3 length equals 11 residues. V was pared by 7 bases and J by 6 bases, with 9 bases between. Germline CDR1 and CDR2: MNHNY and SVGAGI (reference sequence). CDR3 DNA: TGTGCCAGCACGTCAGGGGATGGCTACACCTTC. Translated: CASTSGDGYTF.

V usage is TRBV24-1 and J usage is TRBJ2-1; 8 nucleotides match TRBD1. The V gene's germline CDR1 is KGHDR and CDR2 SFDVKD. The CDR3 contains 16 residues. Trimming at V came to 4 bases and at J to 6 bases, leaving 10 bases not matched to a gene. CDR3 sequence reads: CATSDQGAGDSNEQFF. The CDR3 DNA is TGTGCCACCAGTGACCAGGGGGCCGGGGACTCCAATGAGCAGTTCTTC.

This chain joins TRBV27 and TRBJ2-5; 8 bases align to TRBD1. The CDR3 is 15 residues long. The J segment lost 0 bases and the V segment lost 5 bases, leaving 5 bases of the junction unmatched. The germline V gene encodes CDR1 MNHEY and CDR2 SMNVEV (reference sequence). DNA for the CDR3: TGTGCCAGCAGTCCGGACAGGGAGTACCAAGAGACCCAGTACTTC. Amino acid sequence: CASSPDREYQETQYF.

This clone appeared a single time. The chain is built from TRBV5-1 and TRBJ2-2, with 8 positions matching TRBD1. The V and J ends lost 3 bases and 6 bases, in that order; junction bases with no gene match: 7. This CDR3 has 15 amino acids. CDR1 is SGHRS and CDR2 is YFSETQ in the germline V gene. CDR3 bases: TGCGCCAGCAGCTGGTCACCACAGGGGGCCGGGGAGCTGTTTTTT. It yields the protein CASSWSPQGAGELFF.

The gene calls are TRBV7-9 and TRBJ2-7; a weak D match, TRBD2 (7 bases). The CDR3 has 16 amino acids. Germline lookup yields CDR1 SEHNR and CDR2 FQNEAQ (reference sequence). V lost 5 bases and J lost 11, with 28 bases in between. The CDR3 is CASSPGWVQGREGEYF. The CDR3 coding sequence is TGTGCCAGCAGCCCGGGCTGGGTACAGGGAAGGGAGGGAGAGTACTTC. Filled out from reference TRBV7-9 and TRBJ2-7, the complete variable domain reads DTGVSQNPRHKITKRGQNVTFRCDPISEHNRLYWYRQTLGQGPEFLTYFQNEAQLEKSRLLSDRFSAERPKGSFSTLEIQRTEQGDSAMYLCASSPGWVQGREGEYFGPGTRLTVT.

The CDR3 region is CASSEAGTFSNWALHF. In DNA, the CDR3 is TGTGCCAGCAGTGAAGCCGGGACTTTTTCTAATTGGGCCCTCCACTTT. The V call is TRBV6-1, the J call TRBJ1-6; a weak D match, TRBD1 (5 bases). There are 16 residues in the CDR3. Germline-derived CDR1 and CDR2 are MNHNS and SASEGT. Deletions cut 0 bases from V and 14 bases from J, with 20 bases between.

This sequence joins TRBV5-4 and TRBJ2-7, with D hard to call. CDR1 SGHNT and CDR2 YYREEE come from the germline V gene (reference sequence). V shed 0 bases and J shed 2 bases, with 9 bases lying between them. CDR3 length equals 14 residues. The CDR3 is CASSLGRSTYEQYF. The CDR3 nucleotides read TGTGCCAGCAGCTTGGGGCGGAGTACCTACGAGCAGTACTTC.

The J gene is TRBJ1-4, the V gene TRBV29-1; 7 bases map to TRBD1. The germline gives CDR1 SQVTM, CDR2 ANQGSEA. V was pared by 4 bases and J by 7 bases, with 3 bases of the junction left unmatched. The CDR3 loop spans 12 amino acids. DNA of the CDR3: TGCAGCGTTGCTCAGGGGGTTGAAAAACTGTTTTTT. It encodes CSVAQGVEKLFF.

V is TRBV5-4 and J is TRBJ1-2; TRBD1 aligns across 7 bases. Germline V gene lookup returns CDR1 SGHNT and CDR2 YYREEE (reference sequence). There are 17 residues in the CDR3. After removal of 3 bases from V and 3 bases from J, the junction contained 14 bases not matched to a gene. CDR3 coding DNA: TGTGCCAGCAGCTCGGCCGGGACAGTCACAACATACTATGGCTACACCTTC. As protein: CASSSAGTVTTYYGYTF.

This chain uses TRBV30 with TRBJ1-1; TRBD1 matches 8 bases. Germline V gene sequence: CDR1 GTSNPN, CDR2 SVGIG (reference sequence). With V trimmed by 7 bases and J by 1 base, 11 bases remained unmatched. There are 15 residues in the CDR3. CDR3 sequence: CAFDRGLLGNTEAFF. DNA for the CDR3: TGTGCCTTTGACAGGGGCCTTTTGGGGAACACTGAAGCTTTCTTT. Using reference TRBV30 and TRBJ1-1 for the parts outside the CDR3, the full variable domain is SQTIHQWPATLVQPVGSPLSLECTVEGTSNPNLYWYRQAAGRGLQLLFYSVGIGQISSEVPQNLSASRPQDRQFILSSKKLLLSDSGFYLCAFDRGLLGNTEAFFGQGTRLTVV.

The sample holds one count of this clone. This chain links TRBV11-3 with TRBJ2-3, with 15 bases identical to TRBD2. V lost 5 bases to trimming and J lost 2 bases; unmatched junction nucleotides: 5. The CDR3 runs to 17 residues. Germline V gene sequence: CDR1 SGHNT, CDR2 YENEEA. As DNA, the CDR3 is TGTGCCAGCAGCCCAGGACTAGCGGGGGGGTACACAGATACGCAGTATTTT. It codes for CASSPGLAGGYTDTQYF.

This chain uses TRBV15 with TRBJ2-3; 7 bases fit TRBD1. There are 16 residues in the CDR3. The trim removed 3 bases at V and 0 bases at J, leaving 6 bases unmatched. Germline V gene sequence: CDR1 LNHNV, CDR2 YYDKDF (reference sequence). The CDR3 DNA reads as TGTGCCACCAGCAGCACCCCGGGACAGAGCACAGATACGCAGTATTTT. It is translated as CATSSTPGQSTDTQYF.

J is TRBJ2-1 and V is TRBV20-1; tentatively, D is TRBD2 (6 bases). The CDR3 consists of 14 residues. Germline V CDR1 and CDR2: DFQATT, SNEGSKA (reference sequence). The V end was cut by 3 bases, the J end by 0 bases, with 9 bases between. The CDR3 here is CSASHGSSYNEQFF. DNA for the CDR3: TGCAGTGCTAGTCACGGGAGCTCCTACAATGAGCAGTTCTTC.

The chain joins TRBV4-2 to TRBJ2-1; 7 nucleotides line up with TRBD2. V shed 4 bases and J 8 bases; nucleotides not matched to a gene: 11. The CDR3 is 15 amino acids. Germline V gene lookup returns CDR1 LGHNA and CDR2 YNFKEQ. The CDR3 DNA follows: TGTGCCAGCAGCCTAAGCGGACTAGGAGAGTATGAGCAGTTCTTC. This encodes CASSLSGLGEYEQFF.

The chain uses TRBV9 and TRBJ2-7; possibly TRBD1 for D (6 bases). The germline V gene encodes CDR1 SGDLS and CDR2 YYNGEE. CDR3 length: 13 residues. Trimming left V 3 bases short and J 1 base short, with 8 bases between. The CDR3 bases are TGTGCCAGCAGCGCAGGACAGTCCTACGAGCAGTACTTC. Translated, it gives CASSAGQSYEQYF.

The rearrangement uses TRBV4-1 and TRBJ1-1; unclear D gene. Trimming left V 4 bases short and J 2 bases short, with 14 bases between. Germline V gene lookup returns CDR1 MGHRA and CDR2 YSYEKL. The CDR3 length is 15 residues. CDR3 region: CASSPPGRGNTEAFF. DNA for the CDR3: TGCGCCAGCAGCCCACCTGGTCGGGGTAACACTGAAGCTTTCTTT.